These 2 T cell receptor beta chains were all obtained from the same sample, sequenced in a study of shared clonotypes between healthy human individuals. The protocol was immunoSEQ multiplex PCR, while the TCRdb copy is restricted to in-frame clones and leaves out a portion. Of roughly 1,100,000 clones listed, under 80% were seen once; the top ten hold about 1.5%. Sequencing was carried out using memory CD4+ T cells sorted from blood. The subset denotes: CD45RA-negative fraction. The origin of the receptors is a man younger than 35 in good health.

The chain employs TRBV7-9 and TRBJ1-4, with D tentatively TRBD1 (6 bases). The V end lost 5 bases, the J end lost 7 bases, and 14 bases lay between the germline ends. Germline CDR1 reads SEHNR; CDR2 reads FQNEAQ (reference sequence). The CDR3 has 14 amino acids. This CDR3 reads CASSTQGVVEKLFF. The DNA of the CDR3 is TGTGCCAGCAGCACACAGGGAGTAGTTGAAAAACTGTTTTTT.

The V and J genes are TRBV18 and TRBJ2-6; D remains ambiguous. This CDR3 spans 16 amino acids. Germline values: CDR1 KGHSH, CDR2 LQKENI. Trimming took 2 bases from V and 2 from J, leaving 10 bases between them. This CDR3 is CASSPSLSTGANVLTF. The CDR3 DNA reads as TGTGCCAGCTCACCATCCCTGAGTACTGGGGCCAACGTCCTGACTTTC.